The source of this T cell receptor (beta chain) is a study of T cells after yellow fever vaccination. Germline V CDR1 and CDR2: SQVTM, ANQGSEA. CDR3 length equals 13 residues. V trimming: 7 bases; J trimming: 2 bases; junction bases outside the gene matches: 3. At least ten counts were recorded for this clonotype. Antigen specificity is unknown. It was through 5'RACE template switching that TCR cDNA was made, with a universal primer site and UMIs added. TCRdb ran MiXCR on the 5' RACE reads and lists one entry per CDR3 protein. Seen here are approximately 550,000 distinct CDR3 sequences, approximately 15% observed once, and the top ten hold over 12%. Study results and limitations: Repertoires obtained by FACS sorting could include abundant clonotypes that entered as contaminants from the bulk population. Reappearing after the booster were most of the clones from primary vaccination (roughly 96% CD4, roughly 86% CD8). Of the clonotypes, a small share occurred in both CD4 and CD8 compartments.

The chain employs TRBV29-1 and TRBJ1-5, with 9 bases lining up with TRBD1. This material consisted of PBMCs, taken on the day of the yellow fever booster vaccination. The sequence came from a man aged 25-45 years who received the YFV17D yellow fever vaccine. The CDR3 loop is CSARTGGNQPQHF. The CDR3 DNA reads TGCAGCGCCCGGACAGGGGGCAATCAGCCCCAGCATTTT. The full variable domain, in which reference TRBV29-1 and TRBJ1-5 provide the parts outside the CDR3, is SAVISQKPSRDICQRGTSLTIQCQVDSQVTMMFWYRQQPGQSLTLIATANQGSEATYESGFVIDKFPISRPNLTFSTLTVSNMSPEDSSIYLCSARTGGNQPQHFGDGTRLSIL.